The 6 T cell receptor beta chains below come from one sample, sequenced in a study of regulatory dendritic cells for organ transplantation. TCRdb's copy holds only in-frame clones and misses some; the assay was immunoSEQ multiplex PCR. The sample yields 30,000 to 40,000 clones, roughly 91% seen once. Sequenced input: naive CD4+ T cells from blood. Subset: CD45RA+ naive T cells. The receptors shown here come from a human donor in good health.

The CDR3 sequence is CASIQRLGTDTQYF. As DNA, the CDR3 is TGTGCCAGCATTCAGCGGTTAGGCACAGATACGCAGTATTTT. The chain combines TRBV21-1 with TRBJ2-3; the table's D call of TRBD2 was not tested on the DNA. TRBV21-1 is a recognized pseudogene. The CDR3 runs to 14 residues.

This chain connects TRBV5-6 to TRBJ1-1, with D perhaps TRBD1 (6 bases). Germline V gives CDR1 SGHDT, CDR2 YYEEEE. The CDR3 is 14 amino acids. Trimming removed 1 base at V and 7 bases at J, with 14 bases between. CDR3 protein: CASSLRTGWSEAFF. CDR3 nucleotide sequence: TGTGCCAGCAGCTTGAGAACAGGGTGGAGTGAAGCTTTCTTT.

This clone has just one count. CDR3 amino acids: CASAGGPADTQYF. In nucleotides, the CDR3 is TGTGCCAGCGCGGGAGGGCCGGCAGATACGCAGTATTTT. The rearrangement joins TRBV9 to TRBJ2-3; TRBD2 matches at 9 bases. CDR3 size: 13 residues. The junction had 4 bases not matched to a gene; V was cut back by 7 bases and J by 4 bases. CDR1 is SGDLS, CDR2 YYNGEE, per germline.

The genes are TRBV9 and TRBJ2-1, with D perhaps TRBD1 (6 bases). This CDR3 comprises 15 residues. Per germline, CDR1 SGDLS and CDR2 YYNGEE. Trimming shortened V by 0 bases and J by 7 bases, and 14 bases separated the two germline ends. CDR3 amino acids: CASSVGVGRGNEQFF. For the CDR3, the DNA is TGTGCCAGCAGCGTAGGGGTCGGTAGGGGGAATGAGCAGTTCTTC.

V gene TRBV20-1 combines with J gene TRBJ2-7; no definite D call. CDR3 length equals 11 residues. Trimming left V 3 bases short and J 7 bases short, with 10 bases between. Per the germline V gene, CDR1 is DFQATT and CDR2 is SNEGSKA (reference sequence). The CDR3 is CSASTIREQYF. The DNA of the CDR3 is TGCAGTGCTAGTACAATCAGAGAGCAGTACTTC.

This clone was detected only once. V usage is TRBV2 and J usage is TRBJ2-5; no clear D gene. The germline V and J ends were trimmed by 4 bases and 5 bases, with 14 bases remaining between them. The V gene's germline CDR1 is SNHLY and CDR2 FYNNEI. The length of the CDR3 is 14 residues. As DNA, the CDR3 is TGTGCCAGCAGTGCCCCTCCCGTCCGGGAGACCCAGTACTTC. This encodes CASSAPPVRETQYF.